The rows below give T cell receptor beta chains drawn from one sample of a study of blood T cells in healthy people across ages. TCRdb re-called the 5' RACE reads through MiXCR, storing one row per CDR3 protein. The sample gives over a million distinct CDR3 sequences, around 39% of which show up once; 7% to 9.5% is in the top ten. The sequencing sample was made of blood. The receptors were sampled from a woman aged 18-29 years in good health. Both conserved end residues are part of each CDR3. Fields, in order: D gene, clone size, V gene, J gene, CDR3 DNA, CDR3 protein. A D gene is named only where the DNA matches it firmly. Expanded clones are given a class, and other clones once, few, many or no size at all.

D: TRBD1; size: .; V: TRBV15; J: TRBJ2-2; DNA: TGTGCCACCAAACTCCCCGGGACAGGGGGTACCGGGGAGCTGTTTTTT; CDR3: CATKLPGTGGTGELFF
D: .; size: .; V: TRBV12-3/TRBV12-4; J: TRBJ1-5; DNA: TGTGCCAGCAGTTTCGTTGGATGGGGGGCGAGCGGGGTCGATCAGCCCCAGCATTTT; CDR3: CASSFVGWGASGVDQPQHF
D: .; size: .; V: TRBV7-6; J: TRBJ1-1; DNA: TGTGCCAGCAGCTCCTCGGGCCCGGGTGAAGCTTTCTTT; CDR3: CASSSSGPGEAFF
D: TRBD2; size: .; V: TRBV7-9; J: TRBJ2-1; DNA: TGTGCCAGCAGCTTAAAAGGAGCGGGGGGGCTCGGTGAGCAGTTCTTC; CDR3: CASSLKGAGGLGEQFF
D: TRBD2; size: .; V: TRBV29-1; J: TRBJ2-5; DNA: TGCAGCGTTGAGCTTCTGGGGGGGGAGCAGTACTTC; CDR3: CSVELLGGEQYF
D: .; size: few; V: TRBV20-1; J: TRBJ2-7; DNA: TGCAGTGCTCGAGGGACCTCCACCTACGAGCAGTACTTC; CDR3: CSARGTSTYEQYF
D: TRBD2; size: many; V: TRBV12-3/TRBV12-4; J: TRBJ2-7; DNA: TGCGCCAGCAGCCTTTTAGCGGGAGGCCCCTACGAGCAGTACTTC; CDR3: CASSLLAGGPYEQYF
D: TRBD2; size: few; V: TRBV3-1; J: TRBJ2-1; DNA: TGTGCCAGCAGCCGTGGGACTAGCGGGGAAAATGAGCAGTTCTTC; CDR3: CASSRGTSGENEQFF
D: TRBD2; size: .; V: TRBV9; J: TRBJ2-5; DNA: TGTGCCAGCAGCAACACTAGCGGGAGTCCTCTTTTCAGAGAGACCCAGTACTTC; CDR3: CASSNTSGSPLFRETQYF
D: .; size: few; V: TRBV11-1; J: TRBJ2-7; DNA: TGTGCCAGCAGCTGGGGACCGTACACCTTCAGCTTCTACGAGCAGTACTTC; CDR3: CASSWGPYTFSFYEQYF
D: .; size: few; V: TRBV5-1; J: TRBJ1-2; DNA: TGCGCCAGCAGCTCCAACATCGGGACACGCTACACCTTC; CDR3: CASSSNIGTRYTF
D: .; size: .; V: TRBV4-1; J: TRBJ1-1; DNA: TGCGCCAGCAGGCTTGTGAGCCTTCGAGGGGAAACTGAAGCTTTCTTT; CDR3: CASRLVSLRGETEAFF
D: TRBD2; size: .; V: TRBV9; J: TRBJ2-5; DNA: TGTGCCAGCAGCGTAGCTAGCGGTAGGGGAGAGACCCAGTACTTC; CDR3: CASSVASGRGETQYF
D: .; size: .; V: TRBV30; J: TRBJ1-1; DNA: TGTGCCTGGAGTATAGGTGCGAACACTGAAGCTTTCTTT; CDR3: CAWSIGANTEAFF
D: .; size: few; V: TRBV2; J: TRBJ2-1; DNA: TGTGCCAGCATGGGAAGCTACAATGAGCAGTTCTTC; CDR3: CASMGSYNEQFF
D: TRBD1; size: many; V: TRBV7-3; J: TRBJ1-2; DNA: TGTGCCAGCAGGCCCGGGACAGGGGACTATGGCTACACCTTC; CDR3: CASRPGTGDYGYTF
D: .; size: .; V: TRBV14; J: TRBJ1-1; DNA: TGTGTCAGCAAAGGAGAACTACGAGGGACTGAAGCTTTCTTT; CDR3: CVSKGELRGTEAFF
D: TRBD2; size: few; V: TRBV5-1; J: TRBJ2-3; DNA: TGCGCCAGCAGCGCAGGGACTAGCGGAGAAACAGATACGCAGTATTTT; CDR3: CASSAGTSGETDTQYF
D: .; size: .; V: TRBV29-1; J: TRBJ2-7; DNA: TGCAGCGCGCCTTGGAGGGAGAAAGGGGGGGGGCGTAAGGATGAGCAGTACTTC; CDR3: CSAPWREKGGGRKDEQYF
D: .; size: many; V: TRBV3-1; J: TRBJ1-1; DNA: TGTGCCAGCAGCCAAGGGTTAAGTATCGGGGGCACTGAAGCTTTCTTT; CDR3: CASSQGLSIGGTEAFF
D: .; size: .; V: TRBV5-1; J: TRBJ2-1; DNA: TGCGCCAGCAGCTTGGCCTACGGCTCCTACAATGAGCAGTTCTTC; CDR3: CASSLAYGSYNEQFF
D: .; size: .; V: TRBV28; J: TRBJ2-3; DNA: TGTGCCAGCAGTGTATCCCGGGGTTGGACGCAGTATTTT; CDR3: CASSVSRGWTQYF
D: .; size: .; V: TRBV6-1; J: TRBJ1-1; DNA: TGTGCCAGCAGTGATATCAGAGAGAGTGAAGCTTTCTTT; CDR3: CASSDIRESEAFF
D: .; size: many; V: TRBV7-2; J: TRBJ2-1; DNA: TGTGCCAGCAGCTTACCCGGCAATGAGCAGTTCTTC; CDR3: CASSLPGNEQFF
D: TRBD2; size: few; V: TRBV7-2; J: TRBJ2-7; DNA: TGTGCCAGCAGCACTAGCGGGATGGGGTACGAGCAGTACTTC; CDR3: CASSTSGMGYEQYF
D: TRBD2; size: .; V: TRBV20-1; J: TRBJ2-3; DNA: TGCAGTGCTCAGCGGGGGGGCGGAGATACGCAGTATTTT; CDR3: CSAQRGGGDTQYF
D: .; size: .; V: TRBV10-3; J: TRBJ2-7; DNA: TGTGCCACAGAACAGGGAGGCTACGAGCAGTACTTC; CDR3: CATEQGGYEQYF
D: .; size: few; V: TRBV20-1; J: TRBJ2-5; DNA: TGCAGTGTCAGTACTAGAAGAGAGACCCAGTACTTC; CDR3: CSVSTRRETQYF
D: TRBD2; size: .; V: TRBV5-5; J: TRBJ2-3; DNA: TGTGCCAGCAGCTTAACGCCGGGACTAGCGGGGGGGACCACAGATACGCAGTATTTT; CDR3: CASSLTPGLAGGTTDTQYF
D: .; size: .; V: TRBV20-1; J: TRBJ2-5; DNA: TGCAGTGCTAGAGATCCGGCCGGGATGGAGACCCAGTACTTC; CDR3: CSARDPAGMETQYF
D: .; size: .; V: TRBV3-1; J: TRBJ1-1; DNA: TGTGCCAGCAGCCAAGTAAAGGCCCTGGGGGCTGAAGCTTTCTTT; CDR3: CASSQVKALGAEAFF
D: TRBD1; size: .; V: TRBV24-1; J: TRBJ1-1; DNA: TGTGCCACCAGTGATTTGGGGGACAGGGAAAATGTTTTGACTGAAGCTTTCTTT; CDR3: CATSDLGDRENVLTEAFF
D: TRBD1; size: .; V: TRBV9; J: TRBJ1-6; DNA: TGTGCCAGCAGCCCCGGGACAGGGAGTAATTCACCCCTCCACTTT; CDR3: CASSPGTGSNSPLHF
D: TRBD2; size: .; V: TRBV6-5; J: TRBJ2-5; DNA: TGTGCCAGCAGTTACTCGCCACCGGGACTATCACGTCAAGAGACCCAGTACTTC; CDR3: CASSYSPPGLSRQETQYF
D: .; size: once; V: TRBV21-1; J: TRBJ1-1; DNA: TGTGCCAGCAGCAAAGTAGGCACCGAATATGGCACTGAAGCTTTCTTT; CDR3: CASSKVGTEYGTEAFF
D: TRBD1; size: .; V: TRBV6-1; J: TRBJ1-2; DNA: TGTGCCAGCAGCCGATTAAACGTCGGGACAGATAACTATGGCTACACCTTC; CDR3: CASSRLNVGTDNYGYTF
D: TRBD1; size: .; V: TRBV28; J: TRBJ2-4; DNA: TGTGCCAGCAGTTTACCCCAATCGATCTCCCCCGGTGGGACAGGGATTGGCATTCAGTACTTC; CDR3: CASSLPQSISPGGTGIGIQYF
D: .; size: .; V: TRBV20-1; J: TRBJ1-1; DNA: TGCAGTGCTAGAGAGGTCCGGGGGCAAAAACCTGAAGCTTTCTTT; CDR3: CSAREVRGQKPEAFF
D: .; size: few; V: TRBV7-9; J: TRBJ2-5; DNA: TGTGCCAGCAGCTTAGCCGGGGATGGGGAGACCCAGTACTTC; CDR3: CASSLAGDGETQYF
D: .; size: .; V: TRBV28; J: TRBJ2-1; DNA: TGTGCCAGCAGTTCCTCCAGCTTCTACAATGAGCAGTTCTTC; CDR3: CASSSSSFYNEQFF
D: .; size: few; V: TRBV7-9; J: TRBJ1-2; DNA: TGTGCCGGCAGCCTAGTAGCAGGAGGGGTTGATGGCTACACCTTC; CDR3: CAGSLVAGGVDGYTF
D: .; size: few; V: TRBV27; J: TRBJ1-5; DNA: TGTGCCAGCAGTTTATCGGGCCAGCCTCCAAGGCCCCAGCATTTT; CDR3: CASSLSGQPPRPQHF
D: TRBD2; size: few; V: TRBV10-3; J: TRBJ2-3; DNA: TGTGCCATCAGTGTAGGGACTAGTCCATGGGCAGATACGCAGTATTTT; CDR3: CAISVGTSPWADTQYF
D: TRBD1; size: .; V: TRBV4-2; J: TRBJ2-7; DNA: TGTGCCAGCAGCCCGCCCCCCGGGACAGCCTTCTACGAGCAGTACTTC; CDR3: CASSPPPGTAFYEQYF
D: .; size: .; V: TRBV6-1; J: TRBJ1-2; DNA: TGTGCCAGCAGTGAAGGGGGGACCCTTGCTAACTATGGCTACACCTTC; CDR3: CASSEGGTLANYGYTF
D: TRBD1; size: few; V: TRBV7-9; J: TRBJ1-1; DNA: TGTGCCATCCGAGAGGGACAGGGAACCGAAGCTTTCTTT; CDR3: CAIREGQGTEAFF
D: TRBD2; size: .; V: TRBV7-8; J: TRBJ2-5; DNA: TGTGCCAGCAGCCCCCGGGAGGGGACGGGGACCCAGTACTTC; CDR3: CASSPREGTGTQYF
D: TRBD2; size: .; V: TRBV2; J: TRBJ2-5; DNA: TGTGACAGCAGACATAGCGGGGGAATCCAAGAGACCCAGTACTTC; CDR3: CDSRHSGGIQETQYF
D: TRBD2; size: .; V: TRBV6-2/TRBV6-3; J: TRBJ2-1; DNA: TGTGCCAGCAGTTTCCTCGGGGGGAGCTCCTACAATGAGCAGTTCTTC; CDR3: CASSFLGGSSYNEQFF
D: .; size: few; V: TRBV14; J: TRBJ2-7; DNA: TGTGCCAGCACGATTCGTTACGAGCAGTACTTC; CDR3: CASTIRYEQYF
D: .; size: .; V: TRBV3-1; J: TRBJ1-2; DNA: TGTGCCAGCAGCCAAGGAAGGGATGTCGGCTACACCTTC; CDR3: CASSQGRDVGYTF
D: TRBD1; size: .; V: TRBV29-1; J: TRBJ2-1; DNA: TGCAGCGTTCACCGCCTACCGAGACAGGGGGGCAATGAGCAGTTCTTC; CDR3: CSVHRLPRQGGNEQFF
D: TRBD2; size: many; V: TRBV5-1; J: TRBJ2-7; DNA: TGTGCCAGCAGCTTAGTGGTAGCGGGATCCTACGAGCAGTACTTC; CDR3: CASSLVVAGSYEQYF
D: TRBD1; size: .; V: TRBV5-1; J: TRBJ2-3; DNA: TGCGCCAGCAGCCCTCTCGGGACAGGGAACACAGATACGCAGTATTTT; CDR3: CASSPLGTGNTDTQYF
D: TRBD1; size: .; V: TRBV7-9; J: TRBJ2-1; DNA: TGTGCCAGCAGCATCTTGGACAGGGAGGAGCAGTTCTTC; CDR3: CASSILDREEQFF